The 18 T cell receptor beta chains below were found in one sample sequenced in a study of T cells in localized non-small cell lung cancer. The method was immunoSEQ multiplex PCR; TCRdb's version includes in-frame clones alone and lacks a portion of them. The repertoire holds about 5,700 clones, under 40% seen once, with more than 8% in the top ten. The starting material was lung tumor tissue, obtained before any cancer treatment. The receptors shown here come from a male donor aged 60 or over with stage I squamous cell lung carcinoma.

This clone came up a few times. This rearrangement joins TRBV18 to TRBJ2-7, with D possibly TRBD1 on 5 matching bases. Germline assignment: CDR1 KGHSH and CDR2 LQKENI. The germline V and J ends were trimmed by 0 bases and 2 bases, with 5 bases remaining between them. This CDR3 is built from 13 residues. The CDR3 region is CASSPPTAYEQYF. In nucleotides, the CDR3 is TGTGCCAGCTCACCACCGACAGCCTACGAGCAGTACTTC.

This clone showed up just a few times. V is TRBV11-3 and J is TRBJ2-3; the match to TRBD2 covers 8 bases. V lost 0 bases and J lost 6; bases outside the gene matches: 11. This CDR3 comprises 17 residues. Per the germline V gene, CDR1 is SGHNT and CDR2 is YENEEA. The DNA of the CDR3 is TGTGCCAGCAGCTTAGACCAGCGGGGGCCCAACTCGGATACGCAGTATTTT. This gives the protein CASSLDQRGPNSDTQYF. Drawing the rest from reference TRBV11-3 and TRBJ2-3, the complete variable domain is EAGVVQSPRYKIIEKKQPVAFWCNPISGHNTLYWYLQNLGQGPELLIRYENEEAVDDSQLPKDRFSAERLKGVDSTLKIQPAELGDSAVYLCASSLDQRGPNSDTQYFGPGTRLTVL.

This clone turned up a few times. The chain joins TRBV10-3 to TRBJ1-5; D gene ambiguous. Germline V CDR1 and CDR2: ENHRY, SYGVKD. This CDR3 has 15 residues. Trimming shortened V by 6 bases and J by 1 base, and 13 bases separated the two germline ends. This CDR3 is CAISPQEGSNQPQHF. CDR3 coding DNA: TGTGCCATCAGCCCGCAGGAGGGCAGCAATCAGCCCCAGCATTTT.

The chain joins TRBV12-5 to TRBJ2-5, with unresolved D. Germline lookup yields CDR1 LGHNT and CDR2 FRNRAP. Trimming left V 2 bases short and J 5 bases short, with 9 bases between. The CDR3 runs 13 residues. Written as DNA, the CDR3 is TGTGCTAGTGGTTTGCCCGGTGGGGAGACCCAGTACTTC. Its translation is CASGLPGGETQYF.

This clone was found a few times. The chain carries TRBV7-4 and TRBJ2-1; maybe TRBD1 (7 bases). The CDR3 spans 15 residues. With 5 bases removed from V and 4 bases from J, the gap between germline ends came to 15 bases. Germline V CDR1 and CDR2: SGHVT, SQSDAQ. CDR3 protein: CASSPGGTVYNEQFF. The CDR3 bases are TGTGCCAGCAGCCCAGGGGGGACAGTATACAATGAGCAGTTCTTC.

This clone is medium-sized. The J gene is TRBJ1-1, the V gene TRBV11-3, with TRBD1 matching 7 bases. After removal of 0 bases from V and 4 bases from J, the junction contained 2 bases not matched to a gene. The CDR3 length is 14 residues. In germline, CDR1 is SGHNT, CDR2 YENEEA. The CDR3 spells CASSLDGQATEAFF. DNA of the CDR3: TGTGCCAGCAGCTTAGATGGACAGGCCACTGAAGCTTTCTTT.

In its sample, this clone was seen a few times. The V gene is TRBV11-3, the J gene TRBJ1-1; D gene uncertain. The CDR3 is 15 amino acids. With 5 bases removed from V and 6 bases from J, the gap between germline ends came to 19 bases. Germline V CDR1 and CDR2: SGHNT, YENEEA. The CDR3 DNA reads TGTGCCAGCAGCCCCAATTGGGTTGTTAATTCTGAAGCTTTCTTT. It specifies CASSPNWVVNSEAFF.

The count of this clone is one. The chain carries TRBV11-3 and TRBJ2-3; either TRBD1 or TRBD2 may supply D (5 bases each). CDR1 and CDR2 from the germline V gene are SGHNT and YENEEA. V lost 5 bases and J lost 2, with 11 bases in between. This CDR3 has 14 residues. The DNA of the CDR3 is TGTGCCAGCAGCCCGGGACGGTACACAGATACGCAGTATTTT. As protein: CASSPGRYTDTQYF.

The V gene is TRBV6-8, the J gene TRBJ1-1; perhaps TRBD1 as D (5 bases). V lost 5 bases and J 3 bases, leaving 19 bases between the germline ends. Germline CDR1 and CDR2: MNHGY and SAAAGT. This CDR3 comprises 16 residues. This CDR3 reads CASSTRLGPGDTEAFF. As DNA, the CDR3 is TGTGCCAGCAGTACTCGGTTGGGACCGGGCGACACTGAAGCTTTCTTT.

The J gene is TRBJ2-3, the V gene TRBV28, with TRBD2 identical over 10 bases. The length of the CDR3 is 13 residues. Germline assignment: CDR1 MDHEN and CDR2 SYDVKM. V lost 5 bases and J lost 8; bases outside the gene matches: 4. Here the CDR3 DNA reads TGTGCCAGCAGTGCACGGACTAGCGGTACGCAGTATTTT. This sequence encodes CASSARTSGTQYF.

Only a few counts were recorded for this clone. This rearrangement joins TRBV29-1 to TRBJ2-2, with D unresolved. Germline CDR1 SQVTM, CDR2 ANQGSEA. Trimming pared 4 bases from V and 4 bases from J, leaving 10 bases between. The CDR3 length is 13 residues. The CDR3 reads CSVVLRRTGELFF. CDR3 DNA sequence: TGCAGCGTTGTGTTGAGGCGCACCGGGGAGCTGTTTTTT.

The CDR3 spells CASSVGVGRLNTIYF. CDR3 coding DNA: TGTGCCAGCAGCGTAGGGGTAGGGAGGCTTAACACCATATATTTT. This chain connects TRBV9 to TRBJ1-3; no reliable D call. Germline loops: CDR1 SGDLS, CDR2 YYNGEE. This CDR3 contains 15 residues. V was trimmed by 0 bases and J by 7 bases, leaving 14 bases between them.

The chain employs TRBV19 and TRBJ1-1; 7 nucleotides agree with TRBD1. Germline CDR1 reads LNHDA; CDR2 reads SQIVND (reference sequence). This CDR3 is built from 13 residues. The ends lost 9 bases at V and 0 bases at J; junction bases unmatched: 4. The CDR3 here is CASLDRVNTEAFF. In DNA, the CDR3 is TGTGCCAGCCTAGACAGGGTGAACACTGAAGCTTTCTTT.

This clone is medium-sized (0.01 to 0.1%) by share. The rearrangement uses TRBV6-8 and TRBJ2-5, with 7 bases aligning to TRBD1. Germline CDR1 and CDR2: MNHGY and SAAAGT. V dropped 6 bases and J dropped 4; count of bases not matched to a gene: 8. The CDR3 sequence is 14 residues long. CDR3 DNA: TGTGCCAGCAGAAGACAGGGACGAGGAGAGACCCAGTACTTC. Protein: CASRRQGRGETQYF.

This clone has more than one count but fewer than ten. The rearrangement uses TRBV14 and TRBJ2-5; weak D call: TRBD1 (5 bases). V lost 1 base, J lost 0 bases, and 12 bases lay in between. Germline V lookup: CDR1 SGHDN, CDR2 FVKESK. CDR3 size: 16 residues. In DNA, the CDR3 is TGTGCCAGCAGCCAAGGGGTCGACAGCTACCAAGAGACCCAGTACTTC. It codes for CASSQGVDSYQETQYF.

The CDR3 loop reads CASSVGSGEFYNEQFF. Written as DNA, the CDR3 is TGTGCCAGCAGCGTAGGTAGCGGGGAGTTCTACAATGAGCAGTTCTTC. The V gene is TRBV9, the J gene TRBJ2-1, with 8 bases matching TRBD2. CDR1 SGDLS and CDR2 YYNGEE come from the germline V gene. V shed 0 bases and J 3 bases; nucleotides not matched to a gene: 5. This CDR3 contains 16 residues. The complete variable domain, with remaining parts taken from reference TRBV9 and TRBJ2-1, reads DSGVTQTPKHLITATGQRVTLRCSPRSGDLSVYWYQQSLDQGLQFLIQYYNGEERAKGNILERFSAQQFPDLHSELNLSSLELGDSALYFCASSVGSGEFYNEQFFGPGTRLTVL.

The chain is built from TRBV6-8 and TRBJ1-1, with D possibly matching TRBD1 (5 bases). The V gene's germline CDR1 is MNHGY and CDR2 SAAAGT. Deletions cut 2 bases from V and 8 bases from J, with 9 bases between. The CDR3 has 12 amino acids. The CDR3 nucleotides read TGTGCCAGCAGTTACGGGGCAGCAGAAGCTTTCTTT. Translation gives CASSYGAAEAFF.

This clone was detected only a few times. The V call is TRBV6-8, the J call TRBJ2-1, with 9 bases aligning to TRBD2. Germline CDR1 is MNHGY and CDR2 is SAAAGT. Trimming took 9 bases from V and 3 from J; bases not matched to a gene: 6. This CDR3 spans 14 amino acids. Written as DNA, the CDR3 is TGTGCCAGTCAAGCGGGGGGTTTCTACAATGAGCAGTTCTTC. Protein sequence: CASQAGGFYNEQFF.